This T cell receptor (beta chain) stems from a study of a mutant IDH1 vaccine in newly diagnosed glioma. Overall study context: The sex distribution of treated patients was around 60% male and about 38% female, with a mean age of around 40 years.

Profiling relied on immunoSEQ multiplex PCR, and the TCRdb table lists in-frame clones only, not all of them. The sample yields tens of thousands of clones, 65% to 90% seen once. This clone has more than one count but fewer than ten. Its specificity is unknown. Germline CDR1 reads SGHTA; CDR2 reads FQGNSA. This CDR3 is built from 13 residues. V dropped 3 bases and J dropped 3 bases, with 8 bases sitting between them. The time point here: week 5, during vaccination. Doses consisted of 300 ug of mutant IDH1 20-mer peptide each, paired with topical imiquimod. J is TRBJ1-1 and V is TRBV7-2, with D hard to call. This TCR was sampled from a woman aged 18-29 years with glioma. Some clones in this sample may be carry-over from other donors' samples. The material was PBMCs, obtained from a glioma patient whose treatment included an IDH1 peptide vaccine. Here the CDR3 DNA reads TGTGCCAGCAGCTTCGGAAGGGACACTGAAGCTTTCTTT. Encoded protein: CASSFGRDTEAFF.